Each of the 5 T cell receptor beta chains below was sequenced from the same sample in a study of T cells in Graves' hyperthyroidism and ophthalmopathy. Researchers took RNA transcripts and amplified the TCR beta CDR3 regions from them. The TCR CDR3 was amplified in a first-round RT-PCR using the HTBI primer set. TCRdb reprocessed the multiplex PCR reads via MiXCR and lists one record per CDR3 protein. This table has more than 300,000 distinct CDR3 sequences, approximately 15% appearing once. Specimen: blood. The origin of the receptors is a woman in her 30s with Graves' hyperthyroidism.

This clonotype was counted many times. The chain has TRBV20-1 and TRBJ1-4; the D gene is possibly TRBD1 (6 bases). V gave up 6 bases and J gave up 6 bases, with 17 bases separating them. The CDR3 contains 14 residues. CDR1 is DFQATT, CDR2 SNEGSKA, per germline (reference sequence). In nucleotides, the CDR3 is TGCAGTGCCCCCAACAGGGATAGGCATGAAAAACTGTTTTTT. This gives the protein CSAPNRDRHEKLFF.

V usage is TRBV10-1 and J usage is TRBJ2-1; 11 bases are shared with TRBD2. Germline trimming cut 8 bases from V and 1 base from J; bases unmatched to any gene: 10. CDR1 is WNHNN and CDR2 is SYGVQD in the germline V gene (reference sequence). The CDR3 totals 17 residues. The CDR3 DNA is TGCGCCAGCTTCTGGACCACTAGCGGGAGTTCCTACAATGAGCAGTTCTTC. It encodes CASFWTTSGSSYNEQFF.

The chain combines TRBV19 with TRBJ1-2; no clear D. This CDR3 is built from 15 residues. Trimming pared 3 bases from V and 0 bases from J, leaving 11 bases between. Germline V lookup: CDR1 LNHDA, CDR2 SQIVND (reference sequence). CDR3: CASSITSGANYGYTF. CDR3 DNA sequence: TGTGCCAGTAGTATTACTTCAGGAGCTAACTATGGCTACACCTTC.

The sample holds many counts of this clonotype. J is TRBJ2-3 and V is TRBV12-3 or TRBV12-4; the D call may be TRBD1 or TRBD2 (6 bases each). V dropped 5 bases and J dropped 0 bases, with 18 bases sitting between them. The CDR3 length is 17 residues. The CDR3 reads CASSLGGTSTSTDTQYF. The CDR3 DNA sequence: TGTGCCAGCAGTCTTGGCGGGACAAGTACTAGCACAGATACGCAGTATTTT.

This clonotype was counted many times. In DNA, the CDR3 is TGTGCCAGCAGCCTATCTTGGAGGGAGAAAAACATTCAGTACTTC. Its translation is CASSLSWREKNIQYF. The chain uses TRBV7-8 and TRBJ2-4, with a tentative D call TRBD2 (6 bases). V lost 5 bases, J lost 4 bases, and 15 bases lay in between. Germline CDR1 is SGHVS and CDR2 is FQNEAQ. The CDR3 runs to 15 residues.